The 9 T cell receptor beta chains presented below share a single source sample, sequenced in a study of blood T cells in healthy people across ages. Through a sample-barcoded 5' primer and a J-beta primer mix, a second PCR was run for roughly 6 to 11 cycles. TCRdb re-called the 5' RACE reads through MiXCR, storing one row per CDR3 protein. The data show around 1.5 million distinct CDR3 sequences, with about 40% seen just once and less than 8% held by the top ten. Sequencing used blood. All receptors come from a woman aged 18-29 years in good health.

Only a few counts were recorded for this clonotype. The V call is TRBV5-1, the J call TRBJ2-3; 9 nucleotides align to TRBD2. The junction had 10 bases not matched to a gene; V was cut back by 0 bases and J by 5 bases. The CDR3 is made up of 17 amino acids. The germline CDR1 and CDR2 sequences are SGHRS and YFSETQ. CDR3 region: CASSLARLAEAGDTQYF. DNA for the CDR3: TGCGCCAGCAGCTTGGCCCGACTAGCGGAGGCGGGAGATACGCAGTATTTT.

This clonotype was seen a handful of times. The genes are TRBV4-1 and TRBJ1-1; D is unresolved. Germline assignment: CDR1 MGHRA and CDR2 YSYEKL. V was shortened by 1 base and J by 6 bases, with 9 bases between the two germline ends. The CDR3 is 13 amino acids. CDR3 nucleotides: TGCGCCAGCAGCCAAGGAGGCGTCCCTGAAGCTTTCTTT. It translates to CASSQGGVPEAFF.

This clonotype came up a few times. The junction and the germline gene differ at one end; a read error may be behind it. This chain uses TRBV20-1 with TRBJ1-2; D is ambiguous. The V gene's germline CDR1 is DFQATT and CDR2 SNEGSKA (reference sequence). This CDR3 spans 20 amino acids. In DNA form, the CDR3 reads TGCAGTGCTAGAGTTCCCTCCAGTGGTGGGCACAGACCTATTCACTACGGCTACACCTTC. It specifies CSARVPSSGGHRPIHYGYTF.

A few counts support this clonotype. The chain links TRBV6-1 to TRBJ1-2, with D hard to call. Germline V gives CDR1 MNHNS, CDR2 SASEGT. Between the trimmed V and J ends, which lost 7 bases and 4 bases, there was a span of 10 bases. The CDR3 length is 12 residues. CDR3 sequence: CASTERSYGYTF. CDR3 nucleotides: TGTGCCAGCACCGAGCGCAGCTATGGCTACACCTTC.

This clonotype was counted between two and nine times. The rearrangement uses TRBV20-1 and TRBJ1-2; no firm D call. Germline V gene sequence: CDR1 DFQATT, CDR2 SNEGSKA (reference sequence). The ends were cut back, 0 bases at V and 5 bases at J, with 7 bases in the middle. This CDR3 is built from 12 residues. Written as DNA, the CDR3 is TGCAGTGCTAGAGATAAGCTATATGGCTACACCTTC. This gives the protein CSARDKLYGYTF.

This clonotype was seen a handful of times. The chain is built from TRBV7-9 and TRBJ2-7; no reliable D call. V was clipped by 1 base and J by 2 bases, with 12 bases between them. The CDR3 is 15 amino acids. CDR1 and CDR2 from the germline V gene are SEHNR and FQNEAQ (reference sequence). CDR3 residues: CASSLGQAVTYEQYF. DNA for the CDR3: TGTGCCAGCAGCTTAGGCCAGGCCGTAACCTACGAGCAGTACTTC.

The gene calls are TRBV27 and TRBJ1-5, with 9 bases lining up with TRBD1. Germline CDR1 MNHEY, CDR2 SMNVEV (reference sequence). V shed 9 bases and J 3 bases; nucleotides not matched to a gene: 9. CDR3 length: 15 residues. Here the CDR3 reads CASRPWTGDNQPQHF. In DNA form, the CDR3 reads TGTGCCAGTCGACCATGGACAGGGGACAATCAGCCCCAGCATTTT.

The table lists this clonotype with many counts. The chain carries TRBV7-2 and TRBJ2-1; 7 bases align to TRBD2. This CDR3 comprises 13 residues. Germline CDR1 reads SGHTA; CDR2 reads FQGNSA. Trimming cost V 4 bases and J 8 bases; bases outside gene matches: 5. Here the CDR3 DNA reads TGTGCCAGCAGCTCCCGGGGGGTCCATGAGCAGTTCTTC. Encoded protein: CASSSRGVHEQFF. The complete variable domain, with remaining parts taken from reference TRBV7-2 and TRBJ2-1, reads GAGVSQSPSNKVTEKGKDVELRCDPISGHTALYWYRQSLGQGLEFLIYFQGNSAPDKSGLPSDRFSAERTGGSVSTLTIQRTQQEDSAVYLCASSSRGVHEQFFGPGTRLTVL.

V usage is TRBV3-1 and J usage is TRBJ1-5; D is ambiguous. Germline assignment: CDR1 LGHDT and CDR2 YNNKEL (reference sequence). V dropped 1 base and J dropped 0 bases, with 7 bases sitting between them. This CDR3 comprises 15 residues. CDR3 sequence reads: CASSQAAGSNQPQHF. CDR3 bases: TGTGCCAGCAGCCAAGCGGCGGGTAGCAATCAGCCCCAGCATTTT.